The 32 T cell receptor beta chains below come from one sample, sequenced in a study of identifying expanded T cells in peripheral blood. Profiled with immunoSEQ multiplex PCR; TCRdb holds only in-frame clones, not every one. The sample lists around 84,000 clones, about 87% occurring once. The material sequenced was blood. All receptors come from a person aged 18 to 75 in good health.

The chain employs TRBV5-6 and TRBJ1-1; D remains ambiguous. Looked up from germline, CDR1 is SGHDT and CDR2 is YYEEEE. Trimming stripped 1 base from V and 8 bases from J, with 9 bases between. The CDR3 is made up of 12 amino acids. CDR3 region: CASSLRTAEAFF. The CDR3 region has the DNA TGTGCCAGCAGCTTGAGGACGGCGGAAGCTTTCTTT.

The V call is TRBV5-1, the J call TRBJ1-2; TRBD1 agrees at 9 bases. Germline-derived CDR1 and CDR2 are SGHRS and YFSETQ. The CDR3 covers 13 residues. Trimming removed 6 bases from V and 7 bases from J; junction bases left unmatched: 7. The CDR3 reads CASTGQGRSGYTF. The CDR3 nucleotides are TGCGCCAGCACCGGACAGGGGCGGAGTGGCTACACCTTC.

This rearrangement joins TRBV21-1 to TRBJ2-7; the table calls TRBD2, which could not be checked here. TRBV21-1 is marked as a pseudogene. This CDR3 comprises 16 residues. CDR3 amino acids: CASSKVFRGPGYEQYF. The CDR3 DNA is TGTGCCAGCAGCAAAGTTTTCCGGGGTCCGGGTTACGAGCAGTACTTC.

Worth noting for this clone: Other DNA sequences within the sample encode an identical CDR3. J is TRBJ1-1 and V is TRBV7-3, with D tentatively TRBD1 (5 bases). The germline V gene encodes CDR1 SGHTA and CDR2 FQGTGA. The CDR3 has 13 amino acids. Trimming cost V 4 bases and J 1 base, with 7 bases left between them. The CDR3 nucleotides are TGTGCCAGCAGCTCACAGGAGAACACTGAAGCTTTCTTT. This encodes CASSSQENTEAFF.

The V call is TRBV29-1, the J call TRBJ2-1, with D unclear. There are 14 residues in the CDR3. The ends were cut back, 0 bases at V and 2 bases at J, with 8 bases in the middle. Germline V lookup: CDR1 SQVTM, CDR2 ANQGSEA. For the CDR3, the DNA is TGCAGCGTTGAAGAGACACTAACCTACAATGAGCAGTTCTTC. Amino acid sequence: CSVEETLTYNEQFF.

The chain combines TRBV7-2 with TRBJ2-3, with D possibly TRBD2 on 5 matching bases. The CDR3 loop spans 11 amino acids. Germline V CDR1 and CDR2: SGHTA, FQGNSA. V was trimmed by 5 bases and J by 10 bases, leaving 10 bases between them. The CDR3 DNA reads TGTGCCAGCAGCCTTAGCGAATCGCAGTATTTT. Amino acids: CASSLSESQYF. Supplemented by reference TRBV7-2 and TRBJ2-3, the full variable domain reads GAGVSQSPSNKVTEKGKDVELRCDPISGHTALYWYRQSLGQGLEFLIYFQGNSAPDKSGLPSDRFSAERTGGSVSTLTIQRTQQEDSAVYLCASSLSESQYFGPGTRLTVL.

The V call is TRBV19, the J call TRBJ2-1; D not certain. This CDR3 region has 13 residues. Germline values: CDR1 LNHDA, CDR2 SQIVND (reference sequence). Deletions cut 1 base from V and 4 bases from J, with 5 bases between. The CDR3 sequence: CASSIAYYNEQFF. CDR3 in DNA: TGTGCCAGTAGTATAGCCTATTACAATGAGCAGTTCTTC.

The chain employs TRBV21-1 and TRBJ1-6. TRBV21-1 is a pseudogene locus. The CDR3 is made up of 15 amino acids. In DNA form, the CDR3 reads TGTGCCAGCAGCAACCCGGGAATCCCTAATTCACCCCTCCACTTT. As protein: CASSNPGIPNSPLHF.

This chain links TRBV7-8 with TRBJ1-6, with 10 bases lining up with TRBD1. Trimming removed 5 bases from V and 4 bases from J; junction bases left unmatched: 5. Germline values: CDR1 SGHVS, CDR2 FQNEAQ. This CDR3 has 16 residues. The CDR3 is CASSTGDRGYNSPLHF. CDR3 sequence (DNA): TGTGCCAGCAGCACTGGGGACAGGGGATATAATTCACCCCTCCACTTT.

J is TRBJ1-1 and V is TRBV11-2; D gene ambiguous. This CDR3 region has 12 residues. The V gene's germline CDR1 is SGHAT and CDR2 FQNNGV. Between the trimmed V and J ends, which lost 0 bases and 9 bases, there was a span of 8 bases. The DNA for the CDR3 is TGTGCCAGCAGCTTAGATATAAGAAAAGCTTTCTTT. This codes for CASSLDIRKAFF.

This clone has a single count. This sequence joins TRBV11-1 and TRBJ2-3; TRBD2 matches 10 bases. V dropped 4 bases and J dropped 0; count of bases not matched to a gene: 1. Per germline, CDR1 SGHAT and CDR2 FQDESV (reference sequence). This CDR3 comprises 15 residues. The CDR3 bases are TGTGCCAGCAGCTCACTAGCGGGGAGCACAGATACGCAGTATTTT. This translates into CASSSLAGSTDTQYF.

CDR3 bases: TGTGCCAGCGATAGGGTTTCTAACTATGGCTACACCTTC. This codes for CASDRVSNYGYTF. This chain joins TRBV7-9 and TRBJ1-2; D unresolved. Trimming removed 8 bases from V and 0 bases from J, with 10 bases in between. The CDR3 runs to 13 residues. Germline V gene lookup returns CDR1 SEHNR and CDR2 FQNEAQ (reference sequence).

The CDR3 protein is CASSTRPGGQPQHF. The DNA for the CDR3 is TGTGCCAGCAGCACTCGACCGGGAGGACAGCCCCAGCATTTT. The chain has TRBV9 and TRBJ1-5, with no clear D. V lost 4 bases and J lost 7, with 15 bases in between. This CDR3 is built from 14 residues. CDR1 is SGDLS, CDR2 YYNGEE, per germline.

The chain couples TRBV5-4 to TRBJ1-4; D remains ambiguous. Germline CDR1 SGHNT, CDR2 YYREEE (reference sequence). V was cut by 4 bases and J by 8 bases, with 12 bases left in between. The CDR3 covers 13 residues. The chain's CDR3 is CASSRAGSEKLFF. The DNA of the CDR3 is TGTGCCAGCAGCCGCGCGGGGTCCGAAAAACTGTTTTTT. The variable domain in full, with the rest retrieved from reference TRBV5-4 and TRBJ1-4, is ETGVTQSPTHLIKTRGQQVTLRCSSQSGHNTVSWYQQALGQGPQFIFQYYREEENGRGNFPPRFSGLQFPNYSSELNVNALELDDSALYLCASSRAGSEKLFFGSGTQLSVL.

This clone has just one count. The V call is TRBV28, the J call TRBJ1-5; TRBD1 might be the D (6 bases). Trimming took off 5 bases at V and 3 bases at J, with 11 bases between the two ends. This CDR3 is built from 14 residues. The germline gives CDR1 MDHEN, CDR2 SYDVKM. CDR3 bases: TGTGCCAGCAGTCCATACAGGGACAATCAGCCCCAGCATTTT. Translating gives CASSPYRDNQPQHF.

J is TRBJ1-1 and V is TRBV25-1, with D perhaps matching TRBD1 (6 bases). The CDR3 spans 14 residues. The germline CDR1 and CDR2 sequences are MGHDK and SYGVNS. V was clipped by 6 bases and J by 3 bases, with 14 bases between them. CDR3 in amino acids: CASRNHRDHTEAFF. For the CDR3, the DNA is TGTGCCAGCAGAAATCACAGGGACCACACTGAAGCTTTCTTT.

The genes are TRBV6-5 and TRBJ1-1, with 7 bases matching TRBD1. V gave up 1 base and J gave up 3 bases; unmatched junction bases: 5. Germline assignment: CDR1 MNHEY and CDR2 SVGAGI. The CDR3 runs to 15 residues. The CDR3 DNA sequence: TGTGCCAGCAGTTACTGGGCAGGGGGGGACACTGAAGCTTTCTTT. Translated: CASSYWAGGDTEAFF.

The chain employs TRBV6-5 and TRBJ1-2; 7 bases are a match to TRBD1. The V gene end was trimmed by 4 bases and the J gene end by 8 bases; junction bases not matched to a gene: 13. CDR1 MNHEY and CDR2 SVGAGI come from the germline V gene. CDR3 length equals 15 residues. DNA of the CDR3: TGTGCCAGCAGTTCACCCTCGGGACAGTTGAACGGCTACACCTTC. This gives the protein CASSSPSGQLNGYTF.

On this clone: One end of the junction fails to match germline, which may point to a read error. The rearrangement joins TRBV29-1 to TRBJ2-1; D not resolved. The germline V gene has CDR1 SQVTM and CDR2 ANQGSEA. The CDR3 has 15 residues. CDR3 nucleotides: TGCAGCGTTGCCGGCGGCATCTATTCCTCCAATGAGCAGTTCTTC. Translated: CSVAGGIYSSNEQFF.

The J gene is TRBJ1-3, the V gene TRBV7-9, with 10 bases aligning to TRBD1. The CDR3 consists of 15 residues. J lost 7 bases, V lost 10 bases, and 13 bases had no gene match. The germline gives CDR1 SEHNR, CDR2 FQNEAQ (reference sequence). The CDR3 DNA follows: TGTGCCATCCCCGTAGAGGGGACAGGGGTCAACACCATATATTTT. Its translation is CAIPVEGTGVNTIYF.

The V call is TRBV5-1, the J call TRBJ2-3; 9 bases align to TRBD2. Per germline, CDR1 SGHRS and CDR2 YFSETQ. This CDR3 spans 17 amino acids. Germline trimming cut 4 bases from V and 0 bases from J; bases unmatched to any gene: 9. For the CDR3, the DNA is TGCGCCAGCAGCATCCCCGGGCGGGGGGGAAGCACAGATACGCAGTATTTT. Protein sequence: CASSIPGRGGSTDTQYF.

The table lists this clone with a count of one. The gene calls are TRBV6-6 and TRBJ2-6, with D hard to call. V was cut by 1 base and J by 4 bases, with 8 bases left in between. The CDR3 spans 15 residues. Germline assignment: CDR1 MNHNY and CDR2 SVGAGI (reference sequence). The CDR3 region is CASSYWAVGANVLTF. The CDR3 DNA sequence: TGTGCCAGCAGTTACTGGGCAGTGGGGGCCAACGTCCTGACTTTC.

The V and J genes are TRBV9 and TRBJ2-2, with a possible D match to TRBD1 (6 bases). The V end was cut by 3 bases, the J end by 7 bases, with 13 bases between. This CDR3 region has 14 residues. Germline V CDR1 and CDR2: SGDLS, YYNGEE. CDR3 sequence reads: CASSDRVGGGELFF. For the CDR3, the DNA is TGTGCCAGCAGCGACAGGGTTGGAGGCGGGGAGCTGTTTTTT.

The gene calls are TRBV19 and TRBJ2-1; 8 bases are a match to TRBD1. CDR1 is LNHDA, CDR2 SQIVND, per germline (reference sequence). The V gene end was trimmed by 7 bases and the J gene end by 7 bases; junction bases not matched to a gene: 12. The CDR3 sequence is 15 residues long. CDR3 bases: TGTGCCAGTACCGCGGGCAGGGGGCGTTGGAATGAGCAGTTCTTC. This sequence encodes CASTAGRGRWNEQFF.

This chain links TRBV6-5 with TRBJ1-5; 8 nucleotides line up with TRBD1. This CDR3 spans 13 amino acids. J gave up 7 bases and V 5 bases, and 4 bases lay outside the gene matches. Germline V gene data show CDR1 as MNHEY and CDR2 as SVGAGI. CDR3 sequence (DNA): TGTGCCAGCAGTCCGGACAGGGCGCAGCCCCAGCATTTT. It specifies CASSPDRAQPQHF.

V gene TRBV18 combines with J gene TRBJ2-2; TRBD2 agrees at 11 bases. V trimming: 5 bases; J trimming: 0 bases; junction bases outside the gene matches: 14. CDR3 length: 20 residues. The V gene's germline CDR1 is KGHSH and CDR2 LQKENI. The CDR3 protein is CASSSAPTSGTHTNTGELFF. In DNA form, the CDR3 reads TGTGCCAGCTCATCGGCCCCGACTAGCGGGACTCATACGAACACCGGGGAGCTGTTTTTT.

This chain uses TRBV6-5 with TRBJ1-5, with D possibly matching TRBD1 (5 bases). The CDR3 extends over 14 amino acids. The V end lost 6 bases, the J end lost 2 bases, and 11 bases lay between the germline ends. Germline V gene data show CDR1 as MNHEY and CDR2 as SVGAGI. CDR3 nucleotides: TGTGCCAGCAGAGTCGGGGGGGGCAATCAGCCCCAGCATTTT. Amino acid sequence: CASRVGGGNQPQHF.

The rearrangement joins TRBV6-5 to TRBJ2-7, with a possible D match to TRBD2 (6 bases). CDR3 size: 15 residues. V was shortened by 0 bases and J by 0 bases, with 9 bases between the two germline ends. Germline-derived CDR1 and CDR2 are MNHEY and SVGAGI. CDR3 sequence: CASSYSRDSSYEQYF. DNA for the CDR3: TGTGCCAGCAGTTACTCGCGGGACTCCTCCTACGAGCAGTACTTC.

The chain joins TRBV9 to TRBJ2-1, with 10 bases identical to TRBD2. Germline CDR1 is SGDLS and CDR2 is YYNGEE. The CDR3 has 15 residues. J lost 4 bases, V lost 4 bases, and 5 bases had no gene match. The CDR3 loop is CASSPGAGGYNEQFF. CDR3 bases: TGTGCCAGCAGCCCCGGAGCGGGAGGGTACAATGAGCAGTTCTTC.

This chain uses TRBV29-1 with TRBJ1-2, with unresolved D. The CDR3 extends over 11 amino acids. Trimming stripped 1 base from V and 1 base from J, with 1 base between. Per the germline V gene, CDR1 is SQVTM and CDR2 is ANQGSEA. As DNA, the CDR3 is TGCAGCGTTGAAGTTAACTATGGCTACACCTTC. As protein: CSVEVNYGYTF.

This chain joins TRBV30 and TRBJ2-5; D is undetermined. V lost 2 bases and J lost 2, with 12 bases in between. There are 14 residues in the CDR3. CDR1 and CDR2 from the germline V gene are GTSNPN and SVGIG (reference sequence). DNA of the CDR3: TGTGCCTGGAGTTTCCCTGACGGACAAGAGACCCAGTACTTC. Its protein product is CAWSFPDGQETQYF.

A single count supports this clone. The rearrangement links TRBV9 to TRBJ2-7, with D maybe TRBD2 (6 bases). The V end was cut by 7 bases, the J end by 5 bases, with 22 bases between. Germline lookup yields CDR1 SGDLS and CDR2 YYNGEE. The CDR3 spans 15 residues. CDR3 sequence reads: CASGPPQGGNHEQYF. CDR3 nucleotide sequence: TGTGCCAGCGGTCCCCCCCAGGGAGGTAACCACGAGCAGTACTTC.